Presented here are 15 T cell receptor beta chains from one specimen sequenced in a study of control samples from healthy donors and cancer patients. TCRdb keeps only in-frame clones here, not all; method: immunoSEQ multiplex PCR. The profile shows roughly 120,000 clones, 80% to 90% of them singletons. The specimen sequenced was PBMCs. The receptors stem from a woman aged 45 to 65 with colorectal cancer.

The gene calls are TRBV29-1 and TRBJ2-7; 12 bases match TRBD1. V lost 4 bases to trimming and J lost 7 bases; unmatched junction nucleotides: 5. The CDR3 runs 13 residues. The germline CDR1 and CDR2 sequences are SQVTM and ANQGSEA. As DNA, the CDR3 is TGCAGCGTTGCAGGGACAGGGGGCGGAGAGCAGTACTTC. Translated, it gives CSVAGTGGGEQYF.

As regards this clone: Other DNA sequences in the same sample also yield this CDR3. The rearrangement uses TRBV19 and TRBJ2-3, with D unclear. V gave up 3 bases and J gave up 6 bases, with 4 bases separating them. Germline lookup yields CDR1 LNHDA and CDR2 SQIVND (reference sequence). This CDR3 is 11 amino acids long. Here the CDR3 reads CASSISDTQYF. The CDR3 DNA reads as TGTGCCAGTAGTATTTCGGATACGCAGTATTTT.

The chain employs TRBV18 and TRBJ2-1, with 8 bases fitting TRBD2. The CDR3 consists of 15 residues. CDR1 KGHSH and CDR2 LQKENI come from the germline V gene. V lost 3 bases and J lost 10; bases outside the gene matches: 11. The CDR3: CASSPRGGRAREQFF. CDR3 coding DNA: TGTGCCAGCTCACCCCGGGGGGGTAGAGCAAGGGAGCAGTTCTTC.

This sequence joins TRBV23-1 and TRBJ2-1; 11 nucleotides agree with TRBD1. TRBV23-1 is an open reading frame whose function is uncertain. This CDR3 has 16 residues. J lost 3 bases, V lost 2 bases, and 3 bases had no gene match. CDR3 nucleotides: TGCGCCAGCAGTCAAAGGGGACAGGGGGGCTACAATGAGCAGTTCTTC. This gives the protein CASSQRGQGGYNEQFF.

The J gene is TRBJ1-2, the V gene TRBV29-1; D possibly corresponds to TRBD1 (5 bases). This CDR3 spans 14 amino acids. The V end was cut by 6 bases, the J end by 1 base, with 15 bases between. Looked up from germline, CDR1 is SQVTM and CDR2 is ANQGSEA. CDR3 residues: CSVLRGGVNYGYTF. The CDR3, as DNA: TGCAGCGTGCTCCGGGGGGGGGTTAACTATGGCTACACCTTC.

The chain employs TRBV27 and TRBJ2-1; tentatively, D is TRBD1 (6 bases). Trimming cost V 10 bases and J 0 bases, with 13 bases left between them. From germline, CDR1 is MNHEY and CDR2 SMNVEV (reference sequence). This CDR3 is 14 amino acids long. The CDR3, as DNA: TGTGCCACCGCAGGGGCGGACTCCTACAATGAGCAGTTCTTC. This sequence encodes CATAGADSYNEQFF.

The chain has TRBV5-1 and TRBJ1-1; D is possibly TRBD1 (5 bases). The CDR3 extends over 15 amino acids. V was shortened by 0 bases and J by 1 base, with 10 bases between the two germline ends. Germline values: CDR1 SGHRS, CDR2 YFSETQ. CDR3 coding DNA: TGCGCCAGCAGCTTGGCCCCGGGGGAGAACACTGAAGCTTTCTTT. Protein sequence: CASSLAPGENTEAFF.

The J gene is TRBJ2-7, the V gene TRBV21-1. TRBV21-1 corresponds to a pseudogene. This CDR3 is 16 amino acids long. This CDR3 reads CASSKGGPRPSYEQYF. The CDR3 bases are TGTGCCAGCAGCAAAGGCGGCCCCAGGCCATCCTACGAGCAGTACTTC.

The chain carries TRBV7-2 and TRBJ2-7, with D hard to call. Germline-derived CDR1 and CDR2 are SGHTA and FQGNSA. CDR3 length equals 14 residues. Trimming stripped 5 bases from V and 0 bases from J, with 11 bases between. The CDR3 nucleotides read TGTGCCAGCAGCGTACGTTGGAGCTCCTACGAGCAGTACTTC. Amino acid sequence: CASSVRWSSYEQYF.

The genes are TRBV28 and TRBJ2-1, with D perhaps matching TRBD2 (5 bases). Trimming stripped 8 bases from V and 0 bases from J, with 11 bases between. Germline V CDR1 and CDR2: MDHEN, SYDVKM. CDR3 size: 14 residues. In DNA form, the CDR3 reads TGTGCCAGCGAGTCGGGGAGCTCCTACAATGAGCAGTTCTTC. This translates into CASESGSSYNEQFF.

The rearrangement joins TRBV18 to TRBJ1-6; the D gene is possibly TRBD1 (6 bases). The V end lost 8 bases, the J end lost 7 bases, and 15 bases lay between the germline ends. The CDR3 covers 14 residues. Germline CDR1 and CDR2: KGHSH and LQKENI. The CDR3 nucleotides read TGTGCCAGCGCCGGGACACCGGCAAATTCACCCCTCCACTTT. This encodes CASAGTPANSPLHF. The whole variable domain, filled in from reference TRBV18 and TRBJ1-6, reads NAGVMQNPRHLVRRRGQEARLRCSPMKGHSHVYWYRQLPEEGLKFMVYLQKENIIDESGMPKERFSAEFPKEGPSILRIQQVVRGDSAAYFCASAGTPANSPLHFGNGTRLTVT.

The chain carries TRBV18 and TRBJ2-3; D unresolved. The CDR3 spans 13 residues. Between the trimmed V and J ends, which lost 2 bases and 5 bases, there was a span of 8 bases. The germline CDR1 and CDR2 sequences are KGHSH and LQKENI. CDR3 region: CASSPGIRDTQYF. The CDR3 nucleotides are TGTGCCAGCTCACCAGGGATCCGAGATACGCAGTATTTT.

The rearrangement links TRBV5-1 to TRBJ1-4; D uncertain. Germline CDR1 is SGHRS and CDR2 is YFSETQ. Trimming took off 0 bases at V and 7 bases at J, with 13 bases between the two ends. This CDR3 region has 15 residues. CDR3 DNA sequence: TGCGCCAGCAGCTTGGCCTTGGCAGAGGGTGAAAAACTGTTTTTT. It yields the protein CASSLALAEGEKLFF.

The gene calls are TRBV3-1 (or the pseudogene TRBV3-2) and TRBJ2-1, with a tentative D call TRBD1 (5 bases). Trimming stripped 0 bases from V and 8 bases from J, with 14 bases between. CDR3 length: 15 residues. From germline, CDR1 is LGHDT and CDR2 YNNKEL (reference sequence). Here the CDR3 DNA reads TGTGCCAGCAGCCAAGAAAGTATAAGCAGGGATGAGCAGTTCTTC. It translates to CASSQESISRDEQFF.

The rearrangement links TRBV6-1 to TRBJ1-5; a weak D match, TRBD1 (5 bases). There are 20 residues in the CDR3. Trimming removed 2 bases from V and 0 bases from J, with 23 bases in between. Germline CDR1 and CDR2: MNHNS and SASEGT. Here the CDR3 DNA reads TGTGCCAGCAGTGAACAGTTGGTGGGACGGTACGATTATAGCAATCAGCCCCAGCATTTT. Translated, it gives CASSEQLVGRYDYSNQPQHF.